A selection of T cell receptor beta chains follows, all from one sample in a study of response to subunit inactivated influenza vaccine. One entry per CDR3 protein, called by TCRdb with MiXCR from the RT-PCR reads. This sample has 650,000 to 800,000 distinct CDR3 sequences, with roughly 20% found just once. The sample consisted of PBMCs from blood, taken 5 to 6 days after vaccination. These TCRs come from a man in his fifties who received an inactivated influenza vaccine. CDR3s leave out the opening cysteine and the closing phenylalanine or tryptophan. The order of the fields is clone size, V gene, J gene, CDR3 protein. Clone size is shown for a subset of rows, as once, few, many or a class of expanded clone.

.,TRBV20-1,TRBJ2-5,SASLAGGLETQY
few,TRBV12-3/TRBV12-4,TRBJ2-7,ASSFGLVGEQY
.,TRBV29-1,TRBJ2-5,SVDGVGGAYQETQY
.,TRBV11-2,TRBJ2-7,ASSLGLAGGRYEQY
many,TRBV3-1,TRBJ2-2,ASSRAGASTGELF
.,TRBV20-1,TRBJ2-7,SARPGSGLEQY
few,TRBV9,TRBJ2-2,ASSVGAFNTGELF
many,TRBV7-2,TRBJ2-2,ASSLAGSTGELF
.,TRBV5-1,TRBJ2-1,ASSWEGTVLYNEQF
.,TRBV15,TRBJ2-3,ATSFRLARDTQY
few,TRBV10-3,TRBJ2-1,AISETGTSGNHNEQF
.,TRBV12-3/TRBV12-4,TRBJ2-1,ASTIGGPGNEQF
few,TRBV6-5,TRBJ2-1,ASSYWTSGGGEQF
many,TRBV7-6,TRBJ2-1,ASSFSVNEQF
few,TRBV10-3,TRBJ1-6,AITRDTGNSPLH
many,TRBV12-3/TRBV12-4,TRBJ2-1,ASSLSSGGNEQF
many,TRBV7-9,TRBJ1-1,ASSRDRNYAVNTEAF
few,TRBV29-1,TRBJ2-3,SVARGVRKDTQY
.,TRBV20-1,TRBJ1-1,SAPEVGGPNTEAF
.,TRBV12-3/TRBV12-4,TRBJ2-6,ASRPSTGVRSGANVLT
.,TRBV27,TRBJ2-2,ASSPQGGAANGELF
.,TRBV12-3/TRBV12-4,TRBJ2-7,ASSSDKVPYEQY
few,TRBV7-9,TRBJ2-3,ASSVLAGDGRDTQY
few,TRBV5-1,TRBJ2-1,ASNPQGPPSYNEQF
few,TRBV5-1,TRBJ2-2,ASSLVGGADTGELF